These T cell receptor beta chains were read from a single sample in a study of blood T cell repertoires in COVID-19. Assay: immunoSEQ multiplex PCR; the TCRdb copy retains only in-frame clones and omits some. The profile shows more than 150,000 clones, roughly nine tenths of them singletons. The specimen sequenced was peripheral blood. The receptors here all came from a woman in her sixties or seventies with acute or convalescent COVID-19. The CDR3 runs from the conserved cysteine through the conserved F or W. D genes are given only for firm matches. Not every row has a clone size; where given, it reads once, few, many or a size class.

J,size,D,length,V,DNA,CDR3
TRBJ1-3,-,-,14,TRBV4-3,TGCGCCAGCAGCCGAGGGAGTCCTGGAAACACCATATATTTT,CASSRGSPGNTIYF
TRBJ2-5,-,TRBD1,14,TRBV19,TGTGCCAGTAGTAGGTGGGGCAGGGGGGAGACCCAGTACTTC,CASSRWGRGETQYF
TRBJ2-7,-,TRBD1,13,TRBV11-3,TGTGCCAGCAGCCCTGACAGGGGCTACGAGCAGTACTTC,CASSPDRGYEQYF
TRBJ2-7,-,TRBD1,15,TRBV6-5,TGTGCCAGCAGCCCGCCCGGGACAGGCTCCTACGAGCAGTACTTC,CASSPPGTGSYEQYF
TRBJ2-1,once,TRBD2,14,TRBV19,TGTGCCAGTAGTATGACGGGGGGGAGCTATGAGCAGTTCTTC,CASSMTGGSYEQFF
TRBJ1-2,once,TRBD1,15,TRBV23-1,TGCGCCAGCAGTCAATCTCACAGGGGAAAGGATGGCTACACCTTC,CASSQSHRGKDGYTF
TRBJ2-3,-,-,14,TRBV6-5,TGTGCCAGCGATTTTCCAGGGGAGACAGATACGCAGTATTTT,CASDFPGETDTQYF
TRBJ2-2,-,-,16,TRBV6-5,TGTGCCAGCAGTTACTTGGGAGGCGGGAACACCGGGGAGCTGTTTTTT,CASSYLGGGNTGELFF
TRBJ1-6,-,TRBD1,15,TRBV6-5,TGTGCCAGCAGTTACGACAGGGGATCGGCTTCACCCCTCCACTTT,CASSYDRGSASPLHF
TRBJ2-1,-,-,12,TRBV12-3/TRBV12-4,TGTGCCAGCAGTTCGACTCGCGGGGAGCAGTTCTTC,CASSSTRGEQFF
TRBJ1-3,once,TRBD1,15,TRBV5-1,TGCGCCAGCAGCTGGGGACAGGGGCCCGGAAACACCATATATTTT,CASSWGQGPGNTIYF
TRBJ1-5,few,-,14,TRBV18,TGTGCCAGCTCACCACTAGAGAGCAATCAGCCCCAGCATTTT,CASSPLESNQPQHF
TRBJ1-1,once,TRBD1,13,TRBV7-2,TGTGCCAGCAAGGACAGGATGAACACTGAAGCTTTCTTT,CASKDRMNTEAFF
TRBJ1-1,-,TRBD1,14,TRBV4-3,TGCGCCAGCAGGGGAGGGACAGGGAACACTGAAGCTTTCTTT,CASRGGTGNTEAFF
TRBJ2-2,-,TRBD1,14,TRBV9,TGTGCCAGCAGCGCGGTAACAGGGGCCGGGGAGCTGTTTTTT,CASSAVTGAGELFF
TRBJ2-2,-,-,14,TRBV24-1,TGTGCCACCAGTCGTTCCCGAGGGATCGGGGAGCTGTTTTTT,CATSRSRGIGELFF